Reported below is one T cell receptor (beta chain). What it binds is not known. V lost 3 bases to trimming and J lost 6 bases; unmatched junction nucleotides: 6. Germline V gives CDR1 LNHDA, CDR2 SQIVND (reference sequence). The CDR3 loop spans 15 amino acids. Each CDR3 protein gets one entry after TCRdb re-called the reads with MiXCR. The sample contains more than 400,000 distinct CDR3 sequences, approximately 25% of which appear only once. This entry comes from a study of T cell repertoires in cytomegalovirus infection. Study background: Shared public TCR beta signatures pointed to both CMV infection and a matching HLA type.

Study-level points and caveats: CMV-specific TCR beta clonotypes restricted by HLA-C dominated the ex vivo response.

The sequence was obtained from a human donor in good health (CMV status not recorded). Some clones in this sample may be carry-over from other donors' samples. The chain uses TRBV19 and TRBJ1-5, with 9 bases lining up with TRBD1. The sample taken for sequencing was PBMCs. The CDR3 DNA sequence: TGTGCCAGTAGTATGGGGGACAGGGTCTTTCAGCCCCAGCATTTT. Its protein product is CASSMGDRVFQPQHF.